This paragraph covers one TCR beta chain sequence. Its cognate antigen is unknown. This sample is drawn from a study of cytomegalovirus exposure and HLA in healthy donors. For the study at large: A prior study identified 117 million unique TCR beta sequences from about 179 million T cells.

Both 60 Vbeta primers and 13 Jbeta primers went into the PCR. Authors' analysis steps: Later reanalysis found 75 million to 100 million unique TCR beta chains, 10 million to 14 million of them shared. The method was immunoSEQ multiplex PCR; TCRdb's version includes in-frame clones alone and lacks a portion of them. That table is the source of V, J and clone size, and D and trimming were worked out from the DNA. The sample has 210,000 or so clones, 75% to 90% seen once. Study results and limitations: HLA alleles were associated with 15,000 to 20,000 TCR beta sequences in a later analysis at 0.05 false discovery rate. Being productive about 87% or about 30% of the time was typical of most TCR beta V segments in an earlier analysis.

The clonotype was recovered from a boy younger than 10 in good health and CMV-seronegative. Specimen: PBMCs.

CDR3 amino acids: CASSERDINTEAFF. CDR3 DNA: TGTGCCAGCAGTGAAAGGGACATCAACACTGAAGCTTTCTTT. The rearrangement uses TRBV6-1 and TRBJ1-1, with D perhaps matching TRBD1 (6 bases). The V gene lost 2 bases and the J gene lost 2 bases, with 9 bases spanning the gap. This CDR3 comprises 14 residues. Germline CDR1 MNHNS, CDR2 SASEGT.